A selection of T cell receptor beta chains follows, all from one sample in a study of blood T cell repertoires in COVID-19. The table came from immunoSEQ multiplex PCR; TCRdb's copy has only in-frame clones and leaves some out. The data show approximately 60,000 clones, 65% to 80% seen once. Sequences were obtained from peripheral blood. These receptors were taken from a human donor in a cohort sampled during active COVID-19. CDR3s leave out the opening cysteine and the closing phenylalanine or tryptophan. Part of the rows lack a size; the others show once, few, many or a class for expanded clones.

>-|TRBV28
ASSLTGWEQY
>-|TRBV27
ASRAGGGSYTEAF
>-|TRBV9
ASSAQRGTGDEKLF
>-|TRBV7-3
ASSHLGLAGGSGYNEQF
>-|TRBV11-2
ASSLSLRQGANTGELF
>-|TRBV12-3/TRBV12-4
ASSLGTNEQY
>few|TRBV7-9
ASSLSIDTQY
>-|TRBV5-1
ASSSPSSGTGAYEQY
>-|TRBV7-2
ASSPLAGAHTDTQY
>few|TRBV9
ASSVEPTRYTEAF